This entry features one TCR beta chain sequence. CD8 cells regarded as naive lacked CD45RO, were positively chosen for CCR7, and omitted terminally differentiated effector memory CD45RA+ cells. Healthy HIV-negative adults with no recent acute infections or vaccinations were recruited as donors. This sample is part of a study of shared clonotypes between healthy human individuals. Libraries were prepared by immunoSEQ multiplex PCR; TCRdb keeps only in-frame clonotypes and omits some of them. Of 2 million or so clones listed, approximately 95% are singletons. The CDR3 has 13 residues. Germline V CDR1 and CDR2: MNHNY, SVGAGI (reference sequence). V was shortened by 6 bases and J by 5 bases, with 11 bases between the two germline ends.

The chain uses TRBV6-6 and TRBJ2-1, with unresolved D. The sequenced sample was naive CD8+ T cells sorted from blood. This receptor was taken from a man between 18 and 35 years old in good health. In DNA, the CDR3 is TGTGCCAGCAGGACCTCTTTTCACAATGAGCAGTTCTTC. It encodes CASRTSFHNEQFF.